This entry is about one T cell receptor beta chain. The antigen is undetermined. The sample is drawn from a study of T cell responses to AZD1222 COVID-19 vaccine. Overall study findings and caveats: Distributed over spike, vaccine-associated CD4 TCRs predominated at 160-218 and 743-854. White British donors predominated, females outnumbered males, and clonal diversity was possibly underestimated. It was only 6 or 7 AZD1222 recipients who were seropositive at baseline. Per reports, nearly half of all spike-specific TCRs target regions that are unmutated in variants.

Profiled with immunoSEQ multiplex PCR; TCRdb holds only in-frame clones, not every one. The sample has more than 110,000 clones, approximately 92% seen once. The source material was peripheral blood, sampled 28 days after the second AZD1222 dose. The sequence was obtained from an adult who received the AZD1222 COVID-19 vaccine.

The CDR3 loop reads CASSTGTGEETQYF. The CDR3 region has the DNA TGCGCCAGCAGCACCGGGACAGGAGAAGAGACCCAGTACTTC. V is TRBV5-1 and J is TRBJ2-5, with 8 bases aligning to TRBD1. Germline V CDR1 and CDR2: SGHRS, YFSETQ. The V gene end was trimmed by 4 bases and the J gene end by 3 bases; junction bases not matched to a gene: 5. The CDR3 is 14 residues long.